The 30 T cell receptor beta chains reported below all come from one sample, sequenced in a study of shared clonotypes between healthy human individuals (dated by TCRdb to about 2020). The method behind the library was the immunoSEQ multiplex PCR assay. TCRdb holds this immuneACCESS table with in-frame rearrangements only. Some clones are missing; in checked studies, unresolved V genes explain under half, and the rest has no known cause. The sample data list more than 900,000 clones, and 75% to 80% of these were observed just once. Of the sample, more than 0.55% is held by the ten largest clones. Input material: memory CD4+ T cells from PBMCs. Reading the label with the study, this specimen's cell subset or site is: CD45RA-negative fraction. The source is a man between 18 and 29 years old in good health. Some clones in this sample may be carry-over from other donors' samples.

V and J are TRBV5-1 and TRBJ1-4; the D is unclear. Per germline, CDR1 SGHRS and CDR2 YFSETQ. The CDR3 runs 19 residues. Trimming cost V 0 bases and J 0 bases, with 18 bases left between them. For the CDR3, the DNA is TGCGCCAGCAGCTTGGTTGCGTGGAAGGATGGTACAACTAATGAAAAACTGTTTTTT. Translation: CASSLVAWKDGTTNEKLFF.

CDR3 sequence reads: CASSSRGNPLLEQYF. The CDR3 nucleotides read TGTGCCAGCAGCTCAAGGGGTAATCCCCTCCTCGAGCAGTACTTC. This chain links TRBV7-9 with TRBJ2-7, with D maybe TRBD1 (5 bases). CDR1 is SEHNR and CDR2 is FQNEAQ in the germline V gene (reference sequence). V lost 4 bases and J 6 bases, leaving 19 bases between the germline ends. CDR3 size: 15 residues.

On this clone: The same CDR3 can be traced to other DNA sequences in this sample. This sequence joins TRBV2 and TRBJ2-1; tentative D call: TRBD2 (5 bases). Deletions cut 2 bases from V and 0 bases from J, with 8 bases between. CDR3 length: 15 residues. Per the germline V gene, CDR1 is SNHLY and CDR2 is FYNNEI. CDR3 DNA: TGTGCCAGCAGTGAAAGTGGGAGCTCCTACAATGAGCAGTTCTTC. Protein: CASSESGSSYNEQFF.

CDR3 amino acids: CASSAHPGQGGEKLFF. The CDR3 coding sequence is TGTGCCAGCAGTGCTCACCCGGGACAGGGAGGGGAAAAACTGTTTTTT. V and J are TRBV25-1 and TRBJ1-4; 9 bases are a match to TRBD1. This CDR3 spans 16 amino acids. From germline, CDR1 is MGHDK and CDR2 SYGVNS. The V segment lost 4 bases and the J segment 8 bases; nucleotides outside the gene matches: 11.

The rearrangement links TRBV28 to TRBJ2-2, with TRBD2 identical over 13 bases. Germline lookup yields CDR1 MDHEN and CDR2 SYDVKM. The V and J ends lost 4 bases and 3 bases, in that order; junction bases with no gene match: 11. The CDR3 loop spans 19 amino acids. The CDR3 region is CASSSSLAGGYRDTGELFF. CDR3 nucleotide sequence: TGTGCCAGCAGTTCCTCACTAGCGGGAGGGTATAGGGACACCGGGGAGCTGTTTTTT.

The CDR3 DNA reads TGTGCCAGCAGTAGCCCGGGACAGTGGAACGAGCAGTACTTC. Amino acids: CASSSPGQWNEQYF. This chain links TRBV6-5 with TRBJ2-7; 7 positions match TRBD1. Germline loops: CDR1 MNHEY, CDR2 SVGAGI. J gave up 5 bases and V 5 bases, and 9 bases lay outside the gene matches. The CDR3 sequence is 14 residues long.

V usage is TRBV6-5 and J usage is TRBJ1-5; possibly TRBD1 for D (6 bases). This CDR3 comprises 14 residues. Germline V gives CDR1 MNHEY, CDR2 SVGAGI. Trimming stripped 6 bases from V and 1 base from J, with 10 bases between. Here the CDR3 reads CASRPTGSNQPQHF. The CDR3, as DNA: TGTGCCAGCAGACCGACAGGAAGCAATCAGCCCCAGCATTTT.

The gene calls are TRBV5-4 and TRBJ1-2; TRBD1 aligns across 7 bases. Germline V gene data show CDR1 as SGHNT and CDR2 as YYREEE (reference sequence). The V and J ends lost 0 bases and 4 bases, in that order; junction bases with no gene match: 6. The CDR3 loop spans 15 amino acids. The CDR3 bases are TGTGCCAGCAGCTTGGATGGTTGGACAGGCTATGGCTACACCTTC. Its protein product is CASSLDGWTGYGYTF.

The chain is built from TRBV5-4 and TRBJ1-1; D remains unclear. Germline V gene sequence: CDR1 SGHNT, CDR2 YYREEE (reference sequence). Trimming cost V 7 bases and J 4 bases, with 20 bases left between them. This CDR3 has 15 residues. This CDR3 reads CASGAGGYSGTEAFF. CDR3 sequence (DNA): TGTGCCAGCGGTGCTGGTGGATATAGCGGCACTGAAGCTTTCTTT. The variable domain in full, with the rest retrieved from reference TRBV5-4 and TRBJ1-1, is ETGVTQSPTHLIKTRGQQVTLRCSSQSGHNTVSWYQQALGQGPQFIFQYYREEENGRGNFPPRFSGLQFPNYSSELNVNALELDDSALYLCASGAGGYSGTEAFFGQGTRLTVV.

The chain uses TRBV5-1 and TRBJ2-4, with 10 bases fitting TRBD2. The CDR3 sequence is 16 residues long. Per germline, CDR1 SGHRS and CDR2 YFSETQ. J gave up 12 bases and V 1 base, and 13 bases lay outside the gene matches. This CDR3 reads CASSLTLAGVGMDQYF. The DNA of the CDR3 is TGCGCCAGCAGCTTGACCCTAGCGGGAGTCGGGATGGATCAGTACTTC.

The V call is TRBV5-1, the J call TRBJ2-1; D is unclear. Trimming left V 0 bases short and J 0 bases short, with 7 bases between. Per germline, CDR1 SGHRS and CDR2 YFSETQ. The CDR3 is 15 amino acids. CDR3 DNA sequence: TGCGCCAGCAGCTTGGAACCCAGCTCCTACAATGAGCAGTTCTTC. This gives the protein CASSLEPSSYNEQFF.

The chain is built from TRBV28 and TRBJ2-2; D unresolved. The germline gives CDR1 MDHEN, CDR2 SYDVKM. This CDR3 contains 12 residues. The V end was cut by 8 bases, the J end by 3 bases, with 7 bases between. The CDR3, as DNA: TGTGCCAGCGACACTCACACCGGGGAGCTGTTTTTT. Residues: CASDTHTGELFF.

The V and J genes are TRBV5-4 and TRBJ1-1, with D possibly matching TRBD1 (5 bases). Looked up from germline, CDR1 is SGHNT and CDR2 is YYREEE (reference sequence). This CDR3 has 18 amino acids. V lost 3 bases and J 1 base, leaving 22 bases between the germline ends. The CDR3 loop reads CASSWAGRPPGGNTEAFF. The DNA of the CDR3 is TGTGCCAGCAGCTGGGCCGGACGCCCGCCCGGGGGGAACACTGAAGCTTTCTTT.

The genes are TRBV9 and TRBJ2-1, with D perhaps assigned TRBD1 or TRBD2 (5 bases each). This CDR3 is 16 amino acids long. Germline V CDR1 and CDR2: SGDLS, YYNGEE. V was shortened by 5 bases and J by 6 bases, with 21 bases between the two germline ends. In DNA form, the CDR3 reads TGTGCCAGCAGTCAGGATGTGGGTGGGGGTGTCAATGAGCAGTTCTTC. It codes for CASSQDVGGGVNEQFF.

This sequence joins TRBV7-3 and TRBJ2-7; D gene unclear. This CDR3 comprises 14 residues. CDR1 SGHTA and CDR2 FQGTGA come from the germline V gene. V dropped 1 base and J dropped 7 bases, with 14 bases sitting between them. The DNA for the CDR3 is TGTGCCAGCAGCTTAAGTCCTGTCAGTGGGGAGCAGTACTTC. Amino acids: CASSLSPVSGEQYF.

The chain is built from TRBV11-2 and TRBJ2-1, with TRBD2 matching over 12 bases. V trimming: 5 bases; J trimming: 0 bases; junction bases outside the gene matches: 8. Per germline, CDR1 SGHAT and CDR2 FQNNGV. The CDR3 consists of 18 residues. The CDR3 nucleotides are TGTGCCAGCAGCCCTAGACTAGCGGGAGCCTCCTCCTACAATGAGCAGTTCTTC. Its translation: CASSPRLAGASSYNEQFF.

The chain is built from TRBV5-5 and TRBJ1-5; 12 nucleotides agree with TRBD1. CDR1 SGHKS and CDR2 YYEKEE come from the germline V gene (reference sequence). V shed 4 bases and J 5 bases; nucleotides not matched to a gene: 10. The CDR3 totals 17 residues. DNA of the CDR3: TGTGCCAGCAGCCAGGGACAGGGGGCTCGTGTGCATCAGCCCCAGCATTTT. Translating gives CASSQGQGARVHQPQHF.

In DNA form, the CDR3 reads TGTGCCAGCAGTGGTCCTAGGACTCGCACCGGGGAGCTGTTTTTT. Translating gives CASSGPRTRTGELFF. The chain carries TRBV27 and TRBJ2-2, with D possibly being TRBD2 (5 bases). The CDR3 loop spans 15 amino acids. CDR1 MNHEY and CDR2 SMNVEV come from the germline V gene (reference sequence). The ends were cut back, 5 bases at V and 4 bases at J, with 14 bases in the middle.

The rearrangement joins TRBV28 to TRBJ2-1, with D unresolved. Trimming stripped 3 bases from V and 9 bases from J, with 3 bases between. CDR3 length equals 10 residues. CDR1 is MDHEN and CDR2 is SYDVKM in the germline V gene. The CDR3 nucleotides are TGTGCCAGCAGTTTGGTTGAGCAGTTCTTC. Translated: CASSLVEQFF.

V gene TRBV6-4 combines with J gene TRBJ1-1; the D gene is possibly TRBD1 (6 bases). The germline CDR1 and CDR2 sequences are MRHNA and SNTAGT. V was cut by 6 bases and J by 7 bases, with 18 bases left in between. The CDR3 covers 14 residues. The CDR3, as DNA: TGTGCCAGCAGACCAAATGGGGGGCGTAGTGAAGCTTTCTTT. Protein sequence: CASRPNGGRSEAFF.

This chain joins TRBV6-1 and TRBJ1-2; 7 bases map to TRBD1. Germline V gene lookup returns CDR1 MNHNS and CDR2 SASEGT. The CDR3 is made up of 13 amino acids. The trim removed 8 bases at V and 10 bases at J, leaving 13 bases unmatched. Written as DNA, the CDR3 is TGTGCCAGCGCTGGCGACAGGGTTGGGATCTACACCTTC. Its translation: CASAGDRVGIYTF.

The V call is TRBV4-2, the J call TRBJ2-1; TRBD2 is a possible D gene (5 bases). This CDR3 spans 16 amino acids. V lost 3 bases and J lost 1, with 13 bases in between. Germline CDR1 is LGHNA and CDR2 is YNFKEQ. The CDR3 sequence is CASSQRGRGSYNEQFF. The CDR3 DNA reads TGTGCCAGCAGCCAGAGAGGGAGAGGGTCCTACAATGAGCAGTTCTTC.

The CDR3 loop is CASSQTGQGNQPQHF. For the CDR3, the DNA is TGCGCCAGCAGCCAAACCGGACAGGGAAATCAGCCCCAGCATTTT. The rearrangement uses TRBV4-1 and TRBJ1-5; the match to TRBD1 covers 8 bases. The junction had 4 bases not matched to a gene; V was cut back by 2 bases and J by 4 bases. CDR3 length: 15 amino acids. Germline CDR1 MGHRA, CDR2 YSYEKL.

The chain has TRBV5-5 and TRBJ2-7, with 10 bases that match TRBD2. The CDR3 contains 16 residues. V was pared by 1 base and J by 2 bases, with 6 bases of the junction left unmatched. The germline CDR1 and CDR2 sequences are SGHKS and YYEKEE (reference sequence). This chain's CDR3 is CASSLRLAGMAYEQYF. CDR3 sequence (DNA): TGTGCCAGCAGCTTGAGACTAGCGGGCATGGCCTACGAGCAGTACTTC.

V usage is TRBV28 and J usage is TRBJ2-7, with 15 bases that match TRBD2. Per germline, CDR1 MDHEN and CDR2 SYDVKM. Losses at the gene ends were 10 bases for V and 5 bases for J; bases not matched to a gene: 9. This CDR3 has 15 amino acids. CDR3 bases: TGTGCCACCTCGGGACTAGCGGGAGGATACCACGAGCAGTACTTC. This gives the protein CATSGLAGGYHEQYF.

CDR3 nucleotides: TGTGCCAGCAGCTTATTGGCACAGGGCCCCTACGAGCAGTACTTC. This codes for CASSLLAQGPYEQYF. The V gene is TRBV7-3, the J gene TRBJ2-7; maybe TRBD1 (6 bases). The CDR3 runs 15 residues. The germline V and J ends were trimmed by 2 bases and 2 bases, with 13 bases remaining between them. Looked up from germline, CDR1 is SGHTA and CDR2 is FQGTGA.

V usage is TRBV25-1 and J usage is TRBJ2-7, with D perhaps matching TRBD2 (6 bases). Between the trimmed V and J ends, which lost 2 bases and 0 bases, there was a span of 14 bases. The germline gives CDR1 MGHDK, CDR2 SYGVNS. The CDR3 extends over 16 amino acids. The CDR3 DNA reads as TGTGCCAGCAGTGAACTTGGAGCGACTAGCTCCTACGAGCAGTACTTC. Its protein product is CASSELGATSSYEQYF.

CDR3 sequence: CASTNSGTSRYNEQFF. The DNA for the CDR3 is TGTGCCAGCACTAACTCCGGGACTAGCAGATACAATGAGCAGTTCTTC. The chain is built from TRBV28 and TRBJ2-1, with TRBD2 matching over 9 bases. In germline, CDR1 is MDHEN, CDR2 SYDVKM. The CDR3 runs 16 residues. Germline trimming cut 7 bases from V and 4 bases from J; bases unmatched to any gene: 11.

The gene calls are TRBV11-2 and TRBJ2-1; possible D gene TRBD2, 6 bases. Between the trimmed V and J ends, which lost 4 bases and 6 bases, there was a span of 16 bases. Germline V CDR1 and CDR2: SGHAT, FQNNGV. The CDR3 is 15 amino acids. The CDR3 DNA reads TGTGCCAGCAGCTCAAAACCGGGGACTTCCAATGAGCAGTTCTTC. Protein product: CASSSKPGTSNEQFF.

This chain links TRBV4-2 with TRBJ1-5, with a tentative D call TRBD1 (5 bases). CDR1 and CDR2 from the germline V gene are LGHNA and YNFKEQ. V lost 0 bases and J lost 0, with 6 bases in between. The CDR3 has 15 residues. The CDR3, as DNA: TGTGCCAGCAGCCAAGATCAGGGTAGCAATCAGCCCCAGCATTTT. This codes for CASSQDQGSNQPQHF.